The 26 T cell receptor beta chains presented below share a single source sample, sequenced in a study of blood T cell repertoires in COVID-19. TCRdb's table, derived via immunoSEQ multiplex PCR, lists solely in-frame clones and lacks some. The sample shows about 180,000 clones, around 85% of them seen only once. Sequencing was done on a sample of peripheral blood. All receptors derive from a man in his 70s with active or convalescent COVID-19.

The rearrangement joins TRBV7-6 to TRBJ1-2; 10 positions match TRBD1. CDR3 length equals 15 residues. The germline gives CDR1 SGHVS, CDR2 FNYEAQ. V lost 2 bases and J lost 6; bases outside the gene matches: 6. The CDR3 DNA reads TGTGCCAGCAGCTTATTCGCCGGGACAGGGGATGGCTACACCTTC. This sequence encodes CASSLFAGTGDGYTF.

DNA for the CDR3: TGTGCCAGCAGCTTAGGTGGTCGGGGGTCACAAGAGACCCAGTACTTC. This translates into CASSLGGRGSQETQYF. This chain uses TRBV11-3 with TRBJ2-5, with D perhaps matching TRBD2 (6 bases). CDR3 length: 16 residues. V was clipped by 1 base and J by 2 bases, with 14 bases between them. Germline CDR1 reads SGHNT; CDR2 reads YENEEA.

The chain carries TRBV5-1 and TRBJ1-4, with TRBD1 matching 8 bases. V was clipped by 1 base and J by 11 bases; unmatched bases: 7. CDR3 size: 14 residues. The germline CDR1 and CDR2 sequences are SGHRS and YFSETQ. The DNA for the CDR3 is TGCGCCAGCAGCTTGCGACAGGGGTCTTTTAAACTGTTTTTT. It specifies CASSLRQGSFKLFF.

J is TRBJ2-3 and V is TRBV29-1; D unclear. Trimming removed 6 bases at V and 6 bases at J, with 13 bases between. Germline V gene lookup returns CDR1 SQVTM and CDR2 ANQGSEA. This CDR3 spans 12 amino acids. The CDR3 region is CSVLHFVDTQYF. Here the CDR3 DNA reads TGCAGCGTCCTTCACTTCGTTGATACGCAGTATTTT.

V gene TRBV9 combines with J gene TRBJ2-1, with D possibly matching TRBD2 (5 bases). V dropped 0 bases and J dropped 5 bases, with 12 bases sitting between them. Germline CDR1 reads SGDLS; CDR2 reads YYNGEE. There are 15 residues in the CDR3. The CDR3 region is CASSVVSSGNNEQFF. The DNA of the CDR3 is TGTGCCAGCAGCGTAGTGAGTTCGGGAAACAATGAGCAGTTCTTC.

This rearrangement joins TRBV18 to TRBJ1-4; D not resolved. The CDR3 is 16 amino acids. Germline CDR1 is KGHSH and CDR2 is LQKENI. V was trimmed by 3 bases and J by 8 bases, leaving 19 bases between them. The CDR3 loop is CASSPIPEGWSEKLFF. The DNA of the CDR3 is TGTGCCAGCTCACCTATCCCTGAGGGATGGAGCGAAAAACTGTTTTTT.

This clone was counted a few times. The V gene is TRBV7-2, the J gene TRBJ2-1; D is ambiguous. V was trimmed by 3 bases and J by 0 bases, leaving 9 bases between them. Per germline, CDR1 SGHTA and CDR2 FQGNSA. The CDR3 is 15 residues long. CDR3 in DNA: TGTGCCAGCAGCTTTTTGACTGGCTCCTACAATGAGCAGTTCTTC. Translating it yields CASSFLTGSYNEQFF.

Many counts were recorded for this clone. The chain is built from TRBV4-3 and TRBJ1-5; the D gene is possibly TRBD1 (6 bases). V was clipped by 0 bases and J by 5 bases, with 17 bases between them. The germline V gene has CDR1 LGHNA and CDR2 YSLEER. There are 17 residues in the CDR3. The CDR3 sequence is CASSQDWDTNSYQPQHF. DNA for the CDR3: TGCGCCAGCAGCCAAGATTGGGACACCAATTCTTATCAGCCCCAGCATTTT.

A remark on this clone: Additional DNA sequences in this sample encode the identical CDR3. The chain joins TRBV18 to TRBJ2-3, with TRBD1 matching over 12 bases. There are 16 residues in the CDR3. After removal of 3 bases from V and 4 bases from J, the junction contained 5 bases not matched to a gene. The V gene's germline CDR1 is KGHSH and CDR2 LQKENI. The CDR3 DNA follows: TGTGCCAGCTCACCCCCGGGACAGGGGGCTTCAGATACGCAGTATTTT. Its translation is CASSPPGQGASDTQYF. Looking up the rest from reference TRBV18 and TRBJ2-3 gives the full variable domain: NAGVMQNPRHLVRRRGQEARLRCSPMKGHSHVYWYRQLPEEGLKFMVYLQKENIIDESGMPKERFSAEFPKEGPSILRIQQVVRGDSAAYFCASSPPGQGASDTQYFGPGTRLTVL.

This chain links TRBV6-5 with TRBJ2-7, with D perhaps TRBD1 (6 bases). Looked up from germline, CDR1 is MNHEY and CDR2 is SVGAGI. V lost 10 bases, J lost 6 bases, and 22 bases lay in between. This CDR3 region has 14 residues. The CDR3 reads CATKLTGVPPEQYF. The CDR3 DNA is TGTGCCACAAAACTGACAGGAGTACCCCCCGAGCAGTACTTC.

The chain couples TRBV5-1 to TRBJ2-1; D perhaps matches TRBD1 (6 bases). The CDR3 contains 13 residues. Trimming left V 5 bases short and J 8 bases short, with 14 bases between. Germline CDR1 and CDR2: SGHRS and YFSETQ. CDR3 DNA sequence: TGCGCCAGCAGAGACGGGACATACCATGAGCAGTTCTTC. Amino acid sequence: CASRDGTYHEQFF.

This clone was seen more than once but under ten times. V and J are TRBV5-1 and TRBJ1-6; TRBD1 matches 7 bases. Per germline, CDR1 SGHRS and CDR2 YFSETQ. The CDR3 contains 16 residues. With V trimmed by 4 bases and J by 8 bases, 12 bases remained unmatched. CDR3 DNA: TGCGCCAGCAGCCCGGACTCGACAGGGTACTATTCACCCCTCCACTTT. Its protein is CASSPDSTGYYSPLHF. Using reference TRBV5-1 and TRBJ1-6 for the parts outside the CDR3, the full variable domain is KAGVTQTPRYLIKTRGQQVTLSCSPISGHRSVSWYQQTPGQGLQFLFEYFSETQRNKGNFPGRFSGRQFSNSRSEMNVSTLELGDSALYLCASSPDSTGYYSPLHFGNGTRLTVT.

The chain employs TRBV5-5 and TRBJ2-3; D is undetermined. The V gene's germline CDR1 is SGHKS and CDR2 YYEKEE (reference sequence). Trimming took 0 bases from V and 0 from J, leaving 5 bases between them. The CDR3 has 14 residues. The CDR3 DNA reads TGTGCCAGCAGCTTGGTACATAGCACAGATACGCAGTATTTT. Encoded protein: CASSLVHSTDTQYF. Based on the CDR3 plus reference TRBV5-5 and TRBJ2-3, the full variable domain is DAGVTQSPTHLIKTRGQQVTLRCSPISGHKSVSWYQQVLGQGPQFIFQYYEKEERGRGNFPDRFSARQFPNYSSELNVNALLLGDSALYLCASSLVHSTDTQYFGPGTRLTVL.

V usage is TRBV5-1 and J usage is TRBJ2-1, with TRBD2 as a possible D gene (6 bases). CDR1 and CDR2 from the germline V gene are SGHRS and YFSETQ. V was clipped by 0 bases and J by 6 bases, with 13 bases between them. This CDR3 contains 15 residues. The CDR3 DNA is TGCGCCAGCAGCTTGGCTGTCCAGGGAGGCAATGAGCAGTTCTTC. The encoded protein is CASSLAVQGGNEQFF.

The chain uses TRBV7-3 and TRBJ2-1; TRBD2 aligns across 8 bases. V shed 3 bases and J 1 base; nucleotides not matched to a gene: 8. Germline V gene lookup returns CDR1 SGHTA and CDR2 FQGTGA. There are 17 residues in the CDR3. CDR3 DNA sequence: TGTGCCAGCAGCTTTTCACCGACTAGCGAGTCCTACAATGAGCAGTTCTTC. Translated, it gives CASSFSPTSESYNEQFF. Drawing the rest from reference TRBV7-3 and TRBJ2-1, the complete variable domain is GAGVSQTPSNKVTEKGKYVELRCDPISGHTALYWYRQSLGQGPEFLIYFQGTGAADDSGLPNDRFFAVRPEGSVSTLKIQRTERGDSAVYLCASSFSPTSESYNEQFFGPGTRLTVL.

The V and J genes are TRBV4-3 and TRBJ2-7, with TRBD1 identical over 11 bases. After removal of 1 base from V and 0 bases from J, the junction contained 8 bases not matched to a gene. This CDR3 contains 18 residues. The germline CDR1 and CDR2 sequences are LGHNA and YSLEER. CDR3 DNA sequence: TGCGCCAGCAGCCAAGTTTGGGGACAGGGGGAGTTCTCCTACGAGCAGTACTTC. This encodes CASSQVWGQGEFSYEQYF.

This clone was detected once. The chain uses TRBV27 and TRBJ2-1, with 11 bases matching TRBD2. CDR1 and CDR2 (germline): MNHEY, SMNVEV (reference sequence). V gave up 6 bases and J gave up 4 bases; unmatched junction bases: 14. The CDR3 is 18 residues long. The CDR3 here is CASSPTGASGRSYNEQFF. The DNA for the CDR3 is TGTGCCAGCAGCCCTACGGGGGCTAGCGGGAGGAGTTACAATGAGCAGTTCTTC.

CDR3 coding DNA: TGTGCCAGCAGCTTATCCCCCCCTGCACCCCACAGGGGAGGCGAGCAGTACTTC. Translation: CASSLSPPAPHRGGEQYF. The J gene is TRBJ2-7, the V gene TRBV7-6; tentative D call: TRBD1 (7 bases). The germline V and J ends were trimmed by 2 bases and 6 bases, with 26 bases remaining between them. This CDR3 has 18 residues. CDR1 and CDR2 from the germline V gene are SGHVS and FNYEAQ.

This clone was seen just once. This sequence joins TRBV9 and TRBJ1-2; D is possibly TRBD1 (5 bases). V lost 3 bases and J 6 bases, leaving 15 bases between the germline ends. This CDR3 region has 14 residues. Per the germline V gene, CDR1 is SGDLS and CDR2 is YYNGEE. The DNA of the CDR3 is TGTGCCAGCAGCGGTGGGGCCCTATGGGATGGCTACACCTTC. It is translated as CASSGGALWDGYTF.

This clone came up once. The CDR3 sequence is CASSQQGPYTDTQYF. As DNA, the CDR3 is TGCGCCAGCAGCCAACAGGGGCCATACACAGATACGCAGTATTTT. The rearrangement uses TRBV4-3 and TRBJ2-3; D perhaps matches TRBD1 (6 bases). Germline V CDR1 and CDR2: LGHNA, YSLEER. CDR3 size: 15 residues. V lost 2 bases, J lost 2 bases, and 11 bases lay in between.

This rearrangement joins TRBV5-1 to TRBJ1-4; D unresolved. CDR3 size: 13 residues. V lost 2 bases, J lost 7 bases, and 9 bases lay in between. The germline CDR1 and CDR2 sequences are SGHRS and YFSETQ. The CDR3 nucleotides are TGCGCCAGCAGCTTTAGTCGGAGTGAAAAACTGTTTTTT. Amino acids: CASSFSRSEKLFF.

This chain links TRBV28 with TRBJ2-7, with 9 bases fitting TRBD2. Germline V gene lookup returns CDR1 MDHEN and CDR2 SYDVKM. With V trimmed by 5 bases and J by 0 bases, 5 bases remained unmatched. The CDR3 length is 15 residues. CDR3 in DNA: TGTGCCAGCAGTCTGCTAGCGGGGAGCTCCTACGAGCAGTACTTC. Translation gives CASSLLAGSSYEQYF.

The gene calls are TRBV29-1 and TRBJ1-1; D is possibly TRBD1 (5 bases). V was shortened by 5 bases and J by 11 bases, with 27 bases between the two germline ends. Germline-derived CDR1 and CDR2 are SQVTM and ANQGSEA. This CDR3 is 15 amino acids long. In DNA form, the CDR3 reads TGCAGCGTTATTCTCGGCAACAGGTATACCCACGGGGCTTTCTTT. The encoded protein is CSVILGNRYTHGAFF. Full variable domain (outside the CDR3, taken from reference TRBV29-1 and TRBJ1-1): SAVISQKPSRDICQRGTSLTIQCQVDSQVTMMFWYRQQPGQSLTLIATANQGSEATYESGFVIDKFPISRPNLTFSTLTVSNMSPEDSSIYLCSVILGNRYTHGAFFGQGTRLTVV.

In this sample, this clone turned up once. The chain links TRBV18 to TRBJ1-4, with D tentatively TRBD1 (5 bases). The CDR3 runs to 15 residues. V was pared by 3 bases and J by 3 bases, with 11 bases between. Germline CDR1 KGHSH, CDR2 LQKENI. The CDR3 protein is CASSPEWGANEKLFF. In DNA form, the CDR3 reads TGTGCCAGCTCACCGGAATGGGGGGCTAATGAAAAACTGTTTTTT.

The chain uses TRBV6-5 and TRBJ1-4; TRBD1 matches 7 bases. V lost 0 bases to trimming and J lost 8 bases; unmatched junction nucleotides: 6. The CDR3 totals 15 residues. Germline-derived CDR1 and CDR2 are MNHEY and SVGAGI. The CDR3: CASSYSTGAGEKLFF. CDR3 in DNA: TGTGCCAGCAGTTACTCTACAGGGGCCGGGGAAAAACTGTTTTTT.

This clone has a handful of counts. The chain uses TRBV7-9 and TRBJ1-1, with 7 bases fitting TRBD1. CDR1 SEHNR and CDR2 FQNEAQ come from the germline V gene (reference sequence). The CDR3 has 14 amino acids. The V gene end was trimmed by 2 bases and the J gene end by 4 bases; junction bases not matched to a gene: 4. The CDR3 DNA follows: TGTGCCAGCAGCTTAATGGGACAGAGCACTGAAGCTTTCTTT. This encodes CASSLMGQSTEAFF.